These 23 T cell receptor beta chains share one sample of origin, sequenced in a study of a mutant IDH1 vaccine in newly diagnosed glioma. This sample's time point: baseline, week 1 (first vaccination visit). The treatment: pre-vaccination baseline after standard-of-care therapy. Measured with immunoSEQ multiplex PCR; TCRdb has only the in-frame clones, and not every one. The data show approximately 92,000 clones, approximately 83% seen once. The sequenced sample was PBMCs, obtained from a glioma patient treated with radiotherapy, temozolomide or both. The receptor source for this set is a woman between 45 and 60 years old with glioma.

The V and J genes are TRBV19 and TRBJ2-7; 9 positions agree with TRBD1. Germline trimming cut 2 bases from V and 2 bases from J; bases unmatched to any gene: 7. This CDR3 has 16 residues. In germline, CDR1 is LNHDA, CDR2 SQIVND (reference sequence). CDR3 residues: CASSIPRGTGTYEQYF. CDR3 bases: TGTGCCAGTAGTATACCCCGGGGGACAGGGACCTACGAGCAGTACTTC.

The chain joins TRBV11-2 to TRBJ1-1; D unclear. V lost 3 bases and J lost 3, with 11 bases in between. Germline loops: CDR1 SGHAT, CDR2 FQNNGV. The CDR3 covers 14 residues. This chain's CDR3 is CASSFGGEDTEAFF. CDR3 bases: TGTGCCAGCAGCTTTGGAGGCGAAGACACTGAAGCTTTCTTT.

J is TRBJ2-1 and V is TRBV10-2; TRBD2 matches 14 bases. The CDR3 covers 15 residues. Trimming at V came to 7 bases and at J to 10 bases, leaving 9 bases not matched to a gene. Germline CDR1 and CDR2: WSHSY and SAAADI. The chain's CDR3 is CASTVGLAGGPEQFF. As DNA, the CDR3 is TGCGCCAGCACCGTCGGACTAGCGGGGGGCCCAGAGCAGTTCTTC.

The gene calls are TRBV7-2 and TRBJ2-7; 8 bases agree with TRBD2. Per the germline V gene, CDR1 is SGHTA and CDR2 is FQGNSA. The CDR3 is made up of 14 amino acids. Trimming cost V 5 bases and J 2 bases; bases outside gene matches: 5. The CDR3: CASSRSGGPYEQYF. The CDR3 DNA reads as TGTGCCAGCAGCCGCAGCGGGGGACCCTACGAGCAGTACTTC.

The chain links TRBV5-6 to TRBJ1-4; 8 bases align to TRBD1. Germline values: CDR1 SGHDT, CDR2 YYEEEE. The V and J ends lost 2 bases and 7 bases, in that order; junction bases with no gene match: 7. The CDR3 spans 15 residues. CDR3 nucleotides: TGTGCCAGCAGCTTCTCGGACAGGGAAGTTGAAAAACTGTTTTTT. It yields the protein CASSFSDREVEKLFF. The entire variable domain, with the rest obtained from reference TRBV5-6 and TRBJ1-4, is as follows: DAGVTQSPTHLIKTRGQQVTLRCSPKSGHDTVSWYQQALGQGPQFIFQYYEEEERQRGNFPDRFSGHQFPNYSSELNVNALLLGDSALYLCASSFSDREVEKLFFGSGTQLSVL.

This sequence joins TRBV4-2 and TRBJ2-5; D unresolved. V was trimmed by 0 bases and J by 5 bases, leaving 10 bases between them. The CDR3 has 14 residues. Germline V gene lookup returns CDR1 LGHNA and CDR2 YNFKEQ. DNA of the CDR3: TGTGCCAGCAGCCAAGACCGGCCCTCGGAGACCCAGTACTTC. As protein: CASSQDRPSETQYF.

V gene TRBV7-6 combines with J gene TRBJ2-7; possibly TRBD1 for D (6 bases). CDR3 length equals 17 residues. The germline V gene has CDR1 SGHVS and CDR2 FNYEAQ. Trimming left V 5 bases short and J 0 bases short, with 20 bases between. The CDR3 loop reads CASSPRPRDKSSYEQYF. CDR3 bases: TGTGCCAGCAGCCCGCGACCAAGGGACAAGAGCTCCTACGAGCAGTACTTC. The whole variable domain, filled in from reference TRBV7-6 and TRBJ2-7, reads GAGVSQSPRYKVTKRGQDVALRCDPISGHVSLYWYRQALGQGPEFLTYFNYEAQQDKSGLPNDRFSAERPEGSISTLTIQRTEQRDSAMYRCASSPRPRDKSSYEQYFGPGTRLTVT.

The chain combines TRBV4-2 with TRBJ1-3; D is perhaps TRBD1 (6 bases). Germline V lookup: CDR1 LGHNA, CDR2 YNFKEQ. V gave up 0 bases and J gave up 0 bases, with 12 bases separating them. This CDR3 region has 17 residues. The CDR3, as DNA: TGTGCCAGCAGCCAAGATCTGGGGGGCGTCTCTGGAAACACCATATATTTT. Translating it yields CASSQDLGGVSGNTIYF.

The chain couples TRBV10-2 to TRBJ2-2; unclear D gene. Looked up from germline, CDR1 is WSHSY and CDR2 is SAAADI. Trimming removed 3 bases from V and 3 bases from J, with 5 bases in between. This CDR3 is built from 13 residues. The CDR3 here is CASSDTDTGELFF. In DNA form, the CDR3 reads TGCGCCAGCAGTGATACCGACACCGGGGAGCTGTTTTTT.

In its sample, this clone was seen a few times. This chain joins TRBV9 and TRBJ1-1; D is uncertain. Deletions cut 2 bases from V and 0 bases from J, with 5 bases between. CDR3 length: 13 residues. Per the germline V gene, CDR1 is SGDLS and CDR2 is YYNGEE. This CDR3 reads CASSVDMNTEAFF. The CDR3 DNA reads TGTGCCAGCAGCGTCGACATGAACACTGAAGCTTTCTTT.

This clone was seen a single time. CDR3 sequence: CASSLSRLGGTEAFF. In DNA form, the CDR3 reads TGTGCCAGCAGCCTCTCCCGGCTCGGGGGGACTGAAGCTTTCTTT. The rearrangement joins TRBV5-4 to TRBJ1-1; a weak D match, TRBD1 (5 bases). Germline CDR1 SGHNT, CDR2 YYREEE (reference sequence). The germline V and J ends were trimmed by 4 bases and 5 bases, with 18 bases remaining between them. This CDR3 region has 15 residues.

The DNA for the CDR3 is TGCGCCAGCAGCCAAACAGGGACGGGTACTGAAGCTTTCTTT. It codes for CASSQTGTGTEAFF. This rearrangement joins TRBV5-1 to TRBJ1-1, with D possibly being TRBD1 (6 bases). The germline gives CDR1 SGHRS, CDR2 YFSETQ. The CDR3 loop spans 14 amino acids. Trimming removed 4 bases at V and 5 bases at J, with 15 bases between. The variable domain in full, completed from reference TRBV5-1 and TRBJ1-1, reads KAGVTQTPRYLIKTRGQQVTLSCSPISGHRSVSWYQQTPGQGLQFLFEYFSETQRNKGNFPGRFSGRQFSNSRSEMNVSTLELGDSALYLCASSQTGTGTEAFFGQGTRLTVV.

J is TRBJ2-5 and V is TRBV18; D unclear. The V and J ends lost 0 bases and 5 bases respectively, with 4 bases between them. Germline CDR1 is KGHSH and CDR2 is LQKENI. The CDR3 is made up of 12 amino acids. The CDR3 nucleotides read TGTGCCAGCTCACCACCGATGGAGACCCAGTACTTC. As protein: CASSPPMETQYF.

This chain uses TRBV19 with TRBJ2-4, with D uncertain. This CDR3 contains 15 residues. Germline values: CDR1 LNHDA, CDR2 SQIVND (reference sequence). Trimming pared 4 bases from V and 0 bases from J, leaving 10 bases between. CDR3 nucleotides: TGTGCCAGTAGTACCCTACCCCTAGCCAAAAACATTCAGTACTTC. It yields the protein CASSTLPLAKNIQYF.

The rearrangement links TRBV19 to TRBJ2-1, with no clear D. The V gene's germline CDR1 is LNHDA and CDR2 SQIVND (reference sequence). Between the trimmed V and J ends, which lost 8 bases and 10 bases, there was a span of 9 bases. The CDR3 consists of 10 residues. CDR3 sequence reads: CASGLREQFF. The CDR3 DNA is TGTGCCAGTGGCCTTCGGGAGCAGTTCTTC. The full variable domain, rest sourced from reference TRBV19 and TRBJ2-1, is DGGITQSPKYLFRKEGQNVTLSCEQNLNHDAMYWYRQDPGQGLRLIYYSQIVNDFQKGDIAEGYSVSREKKESFPLTVTSAQKNPTAFYLCASGLREQFFGPGTRLTVL.

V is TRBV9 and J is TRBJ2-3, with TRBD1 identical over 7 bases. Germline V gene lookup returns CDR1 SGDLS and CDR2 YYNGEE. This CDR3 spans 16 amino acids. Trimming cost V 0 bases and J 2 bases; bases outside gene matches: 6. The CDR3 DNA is TGTGCCAGCAGCGTAGGAGGGGGCTGGAACACAGATACGCAGTATTTT. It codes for CASSVGGGWNTDTQYF. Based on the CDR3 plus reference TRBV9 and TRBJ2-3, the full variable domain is DSGVTQTPKHLITATGQRVTLRCSPRSGDLSVYWYQQSLDQGLQFLIQYYNGEERAKGNILERFSAQQFPDLHSELNLSSLELGDSALYFCASSVGGGWNTDTQYFGPGTRLTVL.

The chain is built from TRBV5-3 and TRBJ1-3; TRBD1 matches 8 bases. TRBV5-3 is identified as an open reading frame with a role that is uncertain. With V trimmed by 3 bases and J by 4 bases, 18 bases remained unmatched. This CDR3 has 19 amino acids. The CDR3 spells CARSWTPLGQGEEGNTIYF. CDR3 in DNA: TGTGCCAGAAGCTGGACTCCATTAGGACAGGGTGAGGAAGGAAACACCATATATTTT.

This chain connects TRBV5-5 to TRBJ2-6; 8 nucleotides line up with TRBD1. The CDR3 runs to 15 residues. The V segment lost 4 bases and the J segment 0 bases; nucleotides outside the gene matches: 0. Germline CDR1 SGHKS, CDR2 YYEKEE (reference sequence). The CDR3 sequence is CASSQGASGANVLTF. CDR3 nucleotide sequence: TGTGCCAGCAGCCAGGGGGCCTCTGGGGCCAACGTCCTGACTTTC.

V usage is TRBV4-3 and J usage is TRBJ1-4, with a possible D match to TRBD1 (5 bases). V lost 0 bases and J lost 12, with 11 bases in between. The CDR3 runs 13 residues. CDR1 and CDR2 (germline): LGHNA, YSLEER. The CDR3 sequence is CASSQDREEELFF. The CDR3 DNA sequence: TGCGCCAGCAGCCAAGACAGGGAAGAGGAACTGTTTTTT.

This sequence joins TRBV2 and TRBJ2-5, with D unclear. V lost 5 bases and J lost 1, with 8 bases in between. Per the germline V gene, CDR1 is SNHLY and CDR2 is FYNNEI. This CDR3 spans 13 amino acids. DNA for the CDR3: TGTGCCAGCAGTAGAAATTCCCAAGAGACCCAGTACTTC. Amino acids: CASSRNSQETQYF.

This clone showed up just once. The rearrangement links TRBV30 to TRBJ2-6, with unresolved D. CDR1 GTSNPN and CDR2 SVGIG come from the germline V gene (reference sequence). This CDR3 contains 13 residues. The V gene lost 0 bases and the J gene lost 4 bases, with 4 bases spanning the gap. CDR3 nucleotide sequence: TGTGCCTGGAGTGTCTCCGGGGCCAACGTCCTGACTTTC. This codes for CAWSVSGANVLTF. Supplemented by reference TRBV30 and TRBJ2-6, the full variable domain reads SQTIHQWPATLVQPVGSPLSLECTVEGTSNPNLYWYRQAAGRGLQLLFYSVGIGQISSEVPQNLSASRPQDRQFILSSKKLLLSDSGFYLCAWSVSGANVLTFGAGSRLTVL.

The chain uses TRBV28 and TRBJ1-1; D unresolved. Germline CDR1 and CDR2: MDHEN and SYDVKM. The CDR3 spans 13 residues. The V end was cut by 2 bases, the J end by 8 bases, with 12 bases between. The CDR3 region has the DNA TGTGCCAGCAGTTTAGCCCCGGTTCCCGAAGCTTTCTTT. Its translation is CASSLAPVPEAFF.

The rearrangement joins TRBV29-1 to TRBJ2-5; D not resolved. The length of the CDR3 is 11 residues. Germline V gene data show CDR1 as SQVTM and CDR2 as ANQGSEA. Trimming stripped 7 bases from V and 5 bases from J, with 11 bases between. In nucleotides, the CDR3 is TGCAGCGCCGCTGTTTTCGAGACCCAGTACTTC. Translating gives CSAAVFETQYF.